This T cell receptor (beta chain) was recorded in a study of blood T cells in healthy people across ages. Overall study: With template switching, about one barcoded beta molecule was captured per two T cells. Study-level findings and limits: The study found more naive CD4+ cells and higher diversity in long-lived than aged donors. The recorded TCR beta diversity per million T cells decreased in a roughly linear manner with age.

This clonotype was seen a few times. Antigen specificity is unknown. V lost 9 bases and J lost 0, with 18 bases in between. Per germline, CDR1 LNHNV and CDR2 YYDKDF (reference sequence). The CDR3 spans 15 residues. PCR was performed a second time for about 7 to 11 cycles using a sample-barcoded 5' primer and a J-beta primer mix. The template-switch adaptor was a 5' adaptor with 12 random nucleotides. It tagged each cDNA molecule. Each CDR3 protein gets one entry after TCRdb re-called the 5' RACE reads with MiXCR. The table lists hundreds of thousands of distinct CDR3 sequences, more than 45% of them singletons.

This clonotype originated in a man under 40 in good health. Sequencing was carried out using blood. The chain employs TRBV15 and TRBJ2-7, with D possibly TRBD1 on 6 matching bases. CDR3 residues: CATLLPRTASYEQYF. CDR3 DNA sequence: TGTGCCACTCTGCTACCGAGGACAGCCTCCTACGAGCAGTACTTC.